Below, 8 T cell receptor beta chains from the same sample are listed, as sequenced in a study of blood T cell repertoires in COVID-19. Using immunoSEQ multiplex PCR, the repertoire was profiled, and TCRdb retains in-frame clones only, with some absent. The table includes approximately 70,000 clones, 91% detected once. The sample taken for sequencing was peripheral blood. The receptors here all came from a human donor with active COVID-19. The donor label of this sample is uncertain.

This chain connects TRBV6-4 to TRBJ2-3; 10 bases map to TRBD2. Germline-derived CDR1 and CDR2 are MRHNA and SNTAGT. J gave up 6 bases and V 8 bases, and 20 bases lay outside the gene matches. This CDR3 comprises 18 residues. The CDR3 is CASAPHPLAGVMGDTQYF. CDR3 nucleotides: TGTGCCAGCGCCCCTCACCCTCTAGCGGGAGTAATGGGGGATACGCAGTATTTT.

This chain uses TRBV6-6 with TRBJ2-1, with D hard to call. The CDR3 has 13 residues. Germline CDR1 is MNHNY and CDR2 is SVGAGI (reference sequence). Trimming removed 6 bases at V and 4 bases at J, with 10 bases between. The CDR3 nucleotides read TGTGCCAGCAGCAACAGCCATTACAATGAGCAGTTCTTC. This codes for CASSNSHYNEQFF.

The chain recombines TRBV12-3 or TRBV12-4 with TRBJ1-2, with no clear D. CDR3 size: 13 residues. The V end lost 5 bases, the J end lost 0 bases, and 7 bases lay between the germline ends. CDR3 loop: CASSPSPNYGYTF. CDR3 nucleotides: TGTGCCAGCAGTCCGAGTCCTAACTATGGCTACACCTTC.

The genes are TRBV2 and TRBJ2-1; maybe TRBD1 (5 bases). Germline CDR1 is SNHLY and CDR2 is FYNNEI. There are 13 residues in the CDR3. Trimming removed 7 bases at V and 2 bases at J, with 9 bases between. CDR3 region: CASMDTTYNEQFF. The CDR3, as DNA: TGTGCCAGCATGGACACTACCTACAATGAGCAGTTCTTC. Using reference TRBV2 and TRBJ2-1 for the parts outside the CDR3, the full variable domain is EPEVTQTPSHQVTQMGQEVILRCVPISNHLYFYWYRQILGQKVEFLVSFYNNEISEKSEIFDDQFSVERPDGSNFTLKIRSTKLEDSAMYFCASMDTTYNEQFFGPGTRLTVL.

This rearrangement joins TRBV6-4 to TRBJ2-1; 8 bases align to TRBD1. The J segment lost 9 bases and the V segment lost 3 bases, leaving 13 bases of the junction unmatched. Germline V gene data show CDR1 as MRHNA and CDR2 as SNTAGT. The CDR3 is 16 residues long. CDR3 region: CASSEEGGRGRFEQFF. The CDR3 DNA follows: TGTGCCAGCAGTGAGGAGGGAGGCAGGGGGCGCTTTGAGCAGTTCTTC.

The rearrangement links TRBV7-9 to TRBJ2-1; possibly TRBD1 for D (5 bases). V lost 2 bases, J lost 4 bases, and 9 bases lay in between. CDR1 SEHNR and CDR2 FQNEAQ come from the germline V gene (reference sequence). The CDR3 has 14 residues. The DNA of the CDR3 is TGTGCCAGCAGCTTATTGCCAGGGTACAATGAGCAGTTCTTC. Translation: CASSLLPGYNEQFF.

The chain employs TRBV6-5 and TRBJ1-5, with 7 bases aligning to TRBD1. Per germline, CDR1 MNHEY and CDR2 SVGAGI. CDR3 length: 14 amino acids. The V segment lost 5 bases and the J segment 4 bases; nucleotides outside the gene matches: 5. In nucleotides, the CDR3 is TGTGCCAGCAGTCGCGACAGGGCGAATCAGCCCCAGCATTTT. The encoded protein is CASSRDRANQPQHF.

The J gene is TRBJ2-3, the V gene TRBV6-5; 9 bases fit TRBD1. CDR3 length equals 14 residues. V lost 4 bases, J lost 9 bases, and 8 bases stayed unmatched. Looked up from germline, CDR1 is MNHEY and CDR2 is SVGAGI. CDR3 DNA: TGTGCCAGCAGTTGGACAGGGGCAGAGGAGACGCAGTATTTT. This gives the protein CASSWTGAEETQYF.